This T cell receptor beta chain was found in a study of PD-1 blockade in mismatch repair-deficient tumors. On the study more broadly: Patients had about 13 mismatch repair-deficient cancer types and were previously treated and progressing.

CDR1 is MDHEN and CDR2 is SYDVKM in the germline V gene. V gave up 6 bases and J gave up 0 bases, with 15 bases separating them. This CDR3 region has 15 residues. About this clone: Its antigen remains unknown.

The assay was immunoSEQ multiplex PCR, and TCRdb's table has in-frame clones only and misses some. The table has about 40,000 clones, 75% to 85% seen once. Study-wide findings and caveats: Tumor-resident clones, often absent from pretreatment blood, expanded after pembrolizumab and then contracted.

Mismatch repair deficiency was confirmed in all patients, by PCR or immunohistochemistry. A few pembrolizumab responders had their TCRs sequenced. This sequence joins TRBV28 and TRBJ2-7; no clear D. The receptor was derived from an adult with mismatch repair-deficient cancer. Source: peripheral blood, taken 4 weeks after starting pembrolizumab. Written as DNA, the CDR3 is TGTGCCAGCAGGGAAGCGTACCCTCTCTCCTACGAGCAGTACTTC. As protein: CASREAYPLSYEQYF. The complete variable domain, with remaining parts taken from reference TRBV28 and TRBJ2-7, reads DVKVTQSSRYLVKRTGEKVFLECVQDMDHENMFWYRQDPGLGLRLIYFSYDVKMKEKGDIPEGYSVSREKKERFSLILESASTNQTSMYLCASREAYPLSYEQYFGPGTRLTVT.